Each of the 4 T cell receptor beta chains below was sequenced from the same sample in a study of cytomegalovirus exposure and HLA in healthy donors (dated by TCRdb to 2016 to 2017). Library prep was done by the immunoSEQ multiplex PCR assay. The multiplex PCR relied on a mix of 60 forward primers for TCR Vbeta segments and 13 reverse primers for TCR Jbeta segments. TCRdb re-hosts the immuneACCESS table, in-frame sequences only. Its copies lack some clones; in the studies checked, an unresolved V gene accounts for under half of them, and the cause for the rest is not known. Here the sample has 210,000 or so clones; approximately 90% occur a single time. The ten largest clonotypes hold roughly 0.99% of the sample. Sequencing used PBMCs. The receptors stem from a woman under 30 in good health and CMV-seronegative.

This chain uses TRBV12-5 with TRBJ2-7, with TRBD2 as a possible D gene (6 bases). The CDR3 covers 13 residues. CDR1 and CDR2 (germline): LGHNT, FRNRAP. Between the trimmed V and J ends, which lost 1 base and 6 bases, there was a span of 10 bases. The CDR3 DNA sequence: TGTGCTAGTGGTTTGGACCCCGGGGGCGAGCAGTACTTC. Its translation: CASGLDPGGEQYF. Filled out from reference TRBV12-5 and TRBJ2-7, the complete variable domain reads DARVTQTPRHKVTEMGQEVTMRCQPILGHNTVFWYRQTMMQGLELLAYFRNRAPLDDSGMPKDRFSAEMPDATLATLKIQPSEPRDSAVYFCASGLDPGGEQYFGPGTRLTVT.

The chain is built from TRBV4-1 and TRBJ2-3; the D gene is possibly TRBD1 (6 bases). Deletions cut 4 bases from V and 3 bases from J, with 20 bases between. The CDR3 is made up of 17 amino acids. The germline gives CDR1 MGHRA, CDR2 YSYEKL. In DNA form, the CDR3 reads TGCGCCAGCAGCCGCCAAGGGGCACAGGGTCAAACAGATACGCAGTATTTT. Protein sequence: CASSRQGAQGQTDTQYF.

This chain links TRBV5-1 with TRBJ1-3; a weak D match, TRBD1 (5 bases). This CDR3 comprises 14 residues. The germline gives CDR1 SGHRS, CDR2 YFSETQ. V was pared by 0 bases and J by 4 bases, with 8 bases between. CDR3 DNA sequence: TGCGCCAGCAGCTTGGAAGGGGTCGGAAACACCATATATTTT. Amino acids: CASSLEGVGNTIYF.

The DNA for the CDR3 is TGTGCCAGCAGCTTAGGTCAGGGTTTATACACTGAAGCTTTCTTT. Protein: CASSLGQGLYTEAFF. This chain links TRBV7-6 with TRBJ1-1; D perhaps matches TRBD1 (5 bases). This CDR3 has 15 residues. V was cut by 1 base and J by 3 bases, with 12 bases left in between. Germline lookup yields CDR1 SGHVS and CDR2 FNYEAQ.